These T cell receptor beta chains were read from a single sample in a study of blood T cell repertoires in COVID-19. Repertoires were generated with immunoSEQ multiplex PCR, while TCRdb's copy carries only in-frame clones and drops some. This table holds roughly 330,000 clones, roughly 83% found once. Sequenced: peripheral blood. These receptors originate from a woman aged 50 to 60 with acute or convalescent COVID-19. The CDR3 runs from the conserved cysteine through the conserved F or W. A D gene is named only where the DNA matches it firmly. The size entry is marked missing in some rows and otherwise reads once, few, many or a size class.

D gene: TRBD2
J gene: TRBJ2-7
clone size: .
V gene: TRBV6-6
CDR3 DNA: TGTGCCAGCAGTTTACGGACTAGCGGAACCTACGAGCAGTACTTC
CDR3 protein: CASSLRTSGTYEQYF

D gene: .
J gene: TRBJ1-5
clone size: .
V gene: TRBV2
CDR3 DNA: TGTGCCAGCAGTGAAGGGGGTATCAGGGTCCAGCCCCAGCATTTT
CDR3 protein: CASSEGGIRVQPQHF

D gene: TRBD1
J gene: TRBJ2-1
clone size: .
V gene: TRBV2
CDR3 DNA: TGTGCCAGCACCCAAACAGGGGTTCTCTACAATGAGCAGTTCTTC
CDR3 protein: CASTQTGVLYNEQFF

D gene: .
J gene: TRBJ1-5
clone size: .
V gene: TRBV7-9
CDR3 DNA: TGTGCCAGCAGCTTTGGACTGGGAAGTGGGCCCCAGCATTTT
CDR3 protein: CASSFGLGSGPQHF

D gene: .
J gene: TRBJ2-5
clone size: .
V gene: TRBV5-6
CDR3 DNA: TGTGCCAGCAGCTTGTACAGGGAGAAGGAAGAGACCCAGTACTTC
CDR3 protein: CASSLYREKEETQYF

D gene: TRBD1
J gene: TRBJ1-1
clone size: .
V gene: TRBV19
CDR3 DNA: TGTGCCAGTAGTATGGGACAGGACACTGAAGCTTTCTTT
CDR3 protein: CASSMGQDTEAFF

D gene: TRBD2
J gene: TRBJ2-1
clone size: .
V gene: TRBV5-4
CDR3 DNA: TGTGCCAGCAGCCAGGGACTAGCGGGAGGGGCTCTCAAGATGGAGCAGTTCTTC
CDR3 protein: CASSQGLAGGALKMEQFF

D gene: TRBD2
J gene: TRBJ2-3
clone size: .
V gene: TRBV5-4
CDR3 DNA: TGTGCCAGCAGGACTAGCGGGAGGGGTTTGGCAGATACGCAGTATTTT
CDR3 protein: CASRTSGRGLADTQYF

D gene: .
J gene: TRBJ2-5
clone size: .
V gene: TRBV9
CDR3 DNA: TGTGCCAGCAGCGACTTATCAACGGGTTGGGAGACCCAGTACTTC
CDR3 protein: CASSDLSTGWETQYF

D gene: .
J gene: TRBJ2-1
clone size: once
V gene: TRBV27
CDR3 DNA: TGTGCCAGCAGTGGGCAGGGAGGCAATGAGCAGTTCTTC
CDR3 protein: CASSGQGGNEQFF

D gene: TRBD1
J gene: TRBJ2-7
clone size: once
V gene: TRBV14
CDR3 DNA: TGTGCCAGCAGCCGGGACAGGGGCAACTACGAGCAGTACTTC
CDR3 protein: CASSRDRGNYEQYF

D gene: .
J gene: TRBJ2-1
clone size: .
V gene: TRBV7-2
CDR3 DNA: TGTGCCAGCAGCCTCTTGGGTCGCGGTGTCAATGAGCAGTTCTTC
CDR3 protein: CASSLLGRGVNEQFF

D gene: TRBD1
J gene: TRBJ2-3
clone size: .
V gene: TRBV24-1
CDR3 DNA: TGTGCCACCAGTGAGGGACAGATAAGCACAGATACGCAGTATTTT
CDR3 protein: CATSEGQISTDTQYF

D gene: TRBD1
J gene: TRBJ2-7
clone size: .
V gene: TRBV28
CDR3 DNA: TGTGCCAGCAGTTTCCTCGGACAGGCTATATTCTACGAGCAGTACTTC
CDR3 protein: CASSFLGQAIFYEQYF

D gene: TRBD1
J gene: TRBJ1-1
clone size: once
V gene: TRBV18
CDR3 DNA: TGTGCCAGCTCAGAAGGGGGCGGCACTGAAGCTTTCTTT
CDR3 protein: CASSEGGGTEAFF

D gene: .
J gene: TRBJ2-3
clone size: .
V gene: TRBV5-4
CDR3 DNA: TGTGCCAGCAGCTTGGCCCAGGGGTGGAAAGATACGCAGTATTTT
CDR3 protein: CASSLAQGWKDTQYF

D gene: TRBD2
J gene: TRBJ2-3
clone size: .
V gene: TRBV7-7
CDR3 DNA: TGTGCTAGCAGCTTAGCTCTCGGGAGGGGGGATACGCAGTATTTT
CDR3 protein: CASSLALGRGDTQYF

D gene: .
J gene: TRBJ2-1
clone size: .
V gene: TRBV13
CDR3 DNA: TGTGCCAGCAGCTACGGGGGAGGTGAGCAGTTCTTC
CDR3 protein: CASSYGGGEQFF

D gene: .
J gene: TRBJ1-2
clone size: .
V gene: TRBV11-2
CDR3 DNA: TGTGCCAGCAGCTTAGGGACAGATTATGGCTACACCTTC
CDR3 protein: CASSLGTDYGYTF

D gene: .
J gene: TRBJ1-5
clone size: once
V gene: TRBV2
CDR3 DNA: TGTGCCAGCGGGGGGGTCATGCCCCAGCATTTT
CDR3 protein: CASGGVMPQHF

D gene: .
J gene: TRBJ2-7
clone size: .
V gene: TRBV3-1/TRBV3-2
CDR3 DNA: TGTGCCAGCAGCCAATTGCCCAGTCTCTCCTACGAGCAGTACTTC
CDR3 protein: CASSQLPSLSYEQYF

D gene: TRBD2
J gene: TRBJ2-7
clone size: .
V gene: TRBV30
CDR3 DNA: TGTGCCTGGAGTACTAGCGGGAATACCTACGAGCAGTACTTC
CDR3 protein: CAWSTSGNTYEQYF

D gene: .
J gene: TRBJ1-4
clone size: .
V gene: TRBV3-1/TRBV3-2
CDR3 DNA: TGTGCCAGCAGCCCGACAGCTGGGATTGAAAAACTGTTTTTT
CDR3 protein: CASSPTAGIEKLFF

D gene: TRBD1
J gene: TRBJ2-2
clone size: .
V gene: TRBV7-3
CDR3 DNA: TGTGCCAGCAGCTTACCGGGACAGGGGGCGAGGGGCACCGGGGAGCTGTTTTTT
CDR3 protein: CASSLPGQGARGTGELFF

D gene: TRBD1
J gene: TRBJ1-1
clone size: .
V gene: TRBV28
CDR3 DNA: TGTGCCAGCAGTTTACTGACAGGGGGCTGGACTGAAGCTTTCTTT
CDR3 protein: CASSLLTGGWTEAFF

D gene: TRBD1
J gene: TRBJ1-6
clone size: .
V gene: TRBV7-9
CDR3 DNA: TGTGCCAGCAGCTTTACGTGGCAGGGGGCGCATCCCTATAATTCACCCCTCCACTTT
CDR3 protein: CASSFTWQGAHPYNSPLHF

D gene: .
J gene: TRBJ1-4
clone size: .
V gene: TRBV11-2
CDR3 DNA: TGTGCCAGCAGCTTAGATCAGGAGGGGACTAATGAAAAACTGTTTTTT
CDR3 protein: CASSLDQEGTNEKLFF

D gene: .
J gene: TRBJ1-5
clone size: .
V gene: TRBV19
CDR3 DNA: TGTGCCAGTAAAGCCTGGTCACAGGGTGGCAATCAGCCCCAGCATTTT
CDR3 protein: CASKAWSQGGNQPQHF

D gene: .
J gene: TRBJ1-3
clone size: .
V gene: TRBV13
CDR3 DNA: TGTGCCAGCAGCTCTCGGGGTTATGGAAACACCATATATTTT
CDR3 protein: CASSSRGYGNTIYF

D gene: TRBD2
J gene: TRBJ2-7
clone size: .
V gene: TRBV3-1/TRBV3-2
CDR3 DNA: TGTGCCAGCAGGGACACTAGCGGGAGCTACGAGCAGTACTTC
CDR3 protein: CASRDTSGSYEQYF

D gene: .
J gene: TRBJ1-2
clone size: once
V gene: TRBV7-9
CDR3 DNA: TGTGCCAGCAGCTATGACAGCTATGGCTACACCTTC
CDR3 protein: CASSYDSYGYTF

D gene: TRBD1
J gene: TRBJ1-2
clone size: .
V gene: TRBV18
CDR3 DNA: TGTGCCAGCTCAATCTTGGACAGGGAGAATGGCTACACCTTC
CDR3 protein: CASSILDRENGYTF

D gene: .
J gene: TRBJ1-2
clone size: .
V gene: TRBV6-5
CDR3 DNA: TGTGCCAGCAGTCAACAGGAGGCGCGGGGTTATGGCTACACCTTC
CDR3 protein: CASSQQEARGYGYTF

D gene: .
J gene: TRBJ2-7
clone size: once
V gene: TRBV4-1
CDR3 DNA: TGCGCCAGCAGCCAAGAGCGGGCAACCTACGAGCAGTACTTC
CDR3 protein: CASSQERATYEQYF

D gene: TRBD1
J gene: TRBJ1-4
clone size: .
V gene: TRBV29-1
CDR3 DNA: TGCAGCGTTGTTGACAGGGGGCTTCGTGAAAAACTGTTTTTT
CDR3 protein: CSVVDRGLREKLFF

D gene: TRBD1
J gene: TRBJ1-5
clone size: .
V gene: TRBV18
CDR3 DNA: TGTGCCAGCTCACCGAGTACGGGACAGGGGAATCAGCCCCAGCATTTT
CDR3 protein: CASSPSTGQGNQPQHF

D gene: .
J gene: TRBJ2-1
clone size: few
V gene: TRBV19
CDR3 DNA: TGTGCCAGTAGTATTAAAGGGGACTCCTACAATGAGCAGTTCTTC
CDR3 protein: CASSIKGDSYNEQFF

D gene: .
J gene: TRBJ2-4
clone size: .
V gene: TRBV18
CDR3 DNA: TGTGCCAGCTCACCCGAGACAGCCCTAGCGATAAACATTCAGTACTTC
CDR3 protein: CASSPETALAINIQYF

D gene: .
J gene: TRBJ2-7
clone size: .
V gene: TRBV9
CDR3 DNA: TGTGCCATCGGTATAGGGCGGGATTACAGCTACGAGCAGTACTTC
CDR3 protein: CAIGIGRDYSYEQYF

D gene: .
J gene: TRBJ1-2
clone size: .
V gene: TRBV6-5
CDR3 DNA: TGTGCCAGCACTGGACGGGGAGCTAACTATGGCTACACCTTC
CDR3 protein: CASTGRGANYGYTF

D gene: TRBD2
J gene: TRBJ2-3
clone size: .
V gene: TRBV18
CDR3 DNA: TGTGCCAGCTCACCGACCAACATAGCGGGAGGGCCCCCGTATTTT
CDR3 protein: CASSPTNIAGGPPYF

D gene: .
J gene: TRBJ1-6
clone size: .
V gene: TRBV10-3
CDR3 DNA: TGTGCCATCAAATTGCAGGATAATTCACCCCTCCACTTT
CDR3 protein: CAIKLQDNSPLHF

D gene: TRBD1
J gene: TRBJ2-7
clone size: .
V gene: TRBV3-1/TRBV3-2
CDR3 DNA: TGTGCCAGCAGCGCCCACCCCGGGACAGGGTGGAATGAGCAGTACTTC
CDR3 protein: CASSAHPGTGWNEQYF

D gene: TRBD1
J gene: TRBJ2-2
clone size: .
V gene: TRBV24-1
CDR3 DNA: TGTGCCACCAGTGGACAGGGTTCGAACACCGGGGAGCTGTTTTTT
CDR3 protein: CATSGQGSNTGELFF

D gene: .
J gene: TRBJ2-1
clone size: .
V gene: TRBV21-1
CDR3 DNA: TGTGCCAGCAGCAAACCTAGCGGGGACCAAAGCTCCTACAATGAGCAGTTCTTC
CDR3 protein: CASSKPSGDQSSYNEQFF

D gene: .
J gene: TRBJ1-2
clone size: .
V gene: TRBV6-5
CDR3 DNA: TGTGCCAGCAGGGAGGGCCCTGGCTATGGCTACACCTTC
CDR3 protein: CASREGPGYGYTF

D gene: .
J gene: TRBJ1-4
clone size: .
V gene: TRBV28
CDR3 DNA: TGTGCCAGCAGTTTAGTAGGGGCGCATACTAATGAAAAACTGTTTTTT
CDR3 protein: CASSLVGAHTNEKLFF

D gene: TRBD2
J gene: TRBJ2-3
clone size: .
V gene: TRBV27
CDR3 DNA: TGTGCCAGCAGTACGGGGACTAGCGGAGTCCGAGATACGCAGTATTTT
CDR3 protein: CASSTGTSGVRDTQYF

D gene: .
J gene: TRBJ2-7
clone size: once
V gene: TRBV3-1/TRBV3-2
CDR3 DNA: TGTGCCAGCAGCCAAAACACCCGCTACGAGCAGTACTTC
CDR3 protein: CASSQNTRYEQYF

D gene: TRBD2
J gene: TRBJ2-3
clone size: .
V gene: TRBV27
CDR3 DNA: TGTGCCAGCAGTTCCCGGACTAGCGGGAGTGATACGCAGTATTTT
CDR3 protein: CASSSRTSGSDTQYF

D gene: TRBD2
J gene: TRBJ2-7
clone size: .
V gene: TRBV28
CDR3 DNA: TGTGCCAGCAGTTTATTTGGGACTAGCGCCGACTACGAGCAGTACTTC
CDR3 protein: CASSLFGTSADYEQYF

D gene: TRBD1
J gene: TRBJ2-3
clone size: .
V gene: TRBV28
CDR3 DNA: TGTGCCAGCAGTATTCCGGGACAGGGAGACACAGATACGCAGTATTTT
CDR3 protein: CASSIPGQGDTDTQYF

D gene: .
J gene: TRBJ2-3
clone size: .
V gene: TRBV27
CDR3 DNA: TGTGCCAGCAGTTTAACATACACAGATACGCAGTATTTT
CDR3 protein: CASSLTYTDTQYF